This passage covers 19 T cell receptor beta chains from one sample sequenced in a study of blood T cells in healthy people across ages. A second 7 to 11 cycle PCR used barcoded and J-beta primers. TCRdb redid the calling of the 5' RACE reads with MiXCR, one entry per CDR3 protein. The repertoire holds around 1.7 million distinct CDR3 sequences, with over 25% as singletons. Sample: blood. The receptors here all came from a woman in her 30s in good health.

The table lists this clonotype with a few counts. The chain recombines TRBV12-3 or TRBV12-4 with TRBJ2-5; tentatively, D is TRBD2 (6 bases). The CDR3 contains 14 residues. Trimming took off 8 bases at V and 2 bases at J, with 15 bases between the two ends. CDR3 coding DNA: TGTGCCAGCCGACCCGGCGGGATACAAGAGACCCAGTACTTC. This gives the protein CASRPGGIQETQYF.

This clonotype came up a few times. The genes are TRBV7-2 and TRBJ2-7; 14 nucleotides line up with TRBD2. This CDR3 has 18 amino acids. Germline V lookup: CDR1 SGHTA, CDR2 FQGNSA. Trimming at V came to 6 bases and at J to 0 bases, leaving 10 bases not matched to a gene. The CDR3 reads CASRSGLAGAPNSYEQYF. CDR3 coding DNA: TGTGCCAGCAGGTCGGGACTAGCGGGAGCCCCAAACTCCTACGAGCAGTACTTC.

This clonotype came up a few times. This sequence joins TRBV9 and TRBJ2-5, with D possibly called TRBD1 or TRBD2 (5 bases each). CDR3 length: 17 amino acids. V was clipped by 2 bases and J by 1 base, with 18 bases between them. Germline V gives CDR1 SGDLS, CDR2 YYNGEE. The CDR3 DNA reads as TGTGCCAGCAGCGTTCACTCCCGGGGCGCACTCCAAGAGACCCAGTACTTC. It is translated as CASSVHSRGALQETQYF.

This clonotype has only a few counts. V and J are TRBV12-3 or TRBV12-4 and TRBJ2-5; D not resolved. Trimming removed 7 bases from V and 3 bases from J, with 12 bases in between. The CDR3 is made up of 13 amino acids. This chain's CDR3 is CASTRRTEETQYF. CDR3 nucleotides: TGTGCCAGCACCCGCAGGACCGAAGAGACCCAGTACTTC.

The chain has TRBV11-2 and TRBJ1-3; no clear D. This CDR3 comprises 16 residues. Trimming shortened V by 1 base and J by 0 bases, and 10 bases separated the two germline ends. Germline CDR1 is SGHAT and CDR2 is FQNNGV. CDR3 sequence: CASSLGPGVSGNTIYF. The CDR3 region has the DNA TGTGCCAGCAGCTTAGGTCCAGGCGTCTCTGGAAACACCATATATTTT.

The gene calls are TRBV5-1 and TRBJ2-7; D is possibly TRBD1 (6 bases). The germline V gene has CDR1 SGHRS and CDR2 YFSETQ. Between the trimmed V and J ends, which lost 4 bases and 7 bases, there was a span of 21 bases. The CDR3 runs to 15 residues. The CDR3 DNA is TGCGCCAGCAGCCGGACGACAGGAGGCAAGGGGGAGCAGTACTTC. It yields the protein CASSRTTGGKGEQYF.

This clonotype has just a few counts. This chain uses TRBV11-2 with TRBJ1-2; D perhaps matches TRBD1 (5 bases). Germline V lookup: CDR1 SGHAT, CDR2 FQNNGV. V lost 0 bases and J lost 4, with 9 bases in between. This CDR3 has 14 residues. CDR3 coding DNA: TGTGCCAGCAGCTTAGATGTACAGGTCTATGGCTACACCTTC. Its translation is CASSLDVQVYGYTF.

This clonotype was seen a handful of times. This chain links TRBV5-1 with TRBJ2-3; D might be TRBD1 (6 bases). In germline, CDR1 is SGHRS, CDR2 YFSETQ. This CDR3 has 15 amino acids. Between the trimmed V and J ends, which lost 4 bases and 9 bases, there was a span of 21 bases. CDR3 region: CASSPRTAPPGTQYF. CDR3 sequence (DNA): TGCGCCAGCAGCCCCAGGACAGCTCCTCCGGGGACGCAGTATTTT.

This clonotype was observed a handful of times. This chain joins TRBV3-1 and TRBJ1-4; D is ambiguous. The CDR3 has 17 residues. From germline, CDR1 is LGHDT and CDR2 YNNKEL (reference sequence). Trimming removed 4 bases at V and 0 bases at J, with 15 bases between. Here the CDR3 reads CASSPTAGGTTNEKLFF. CDR3 coding DNA: TGTGCCAGCAGCCCCACAGCTGGCGGGACAACTAATGAAAAACTGTTTTTT.

The V and J genes are TRBV12-3 or TRBV12-4 and TRBJ2-1, with 10 positions matching TRBD2. CDR3 size: 17 residues. Losses at the gene ends were 5 bases for V and 2 bases for J; bases not matched to a gene: 9. CDR3 bases: TGTGCCAGCAGTCCTTCCGGGACTAGCGCTACCTACAATGAGCAGTTCTTC. Translation: CASSPSGTSATYNEQFF.

The V gene is TRBV12-3 or TRBV12-4, the J gene TRBJ2-1; D gene unclear. V was shortened by 1 base and J by 9 bases, with 7 bases between the two germline ends. The CDR3 contains 12 residues. In nucleotides, the CDR3 is TGTGCCAGCAGTTTAGGCGCCATTGAGCAGTTCTTC. Its protein product is CASSLGAIEQFF.

The rearrangement uses TRBV18 and TRBJ1-1; 8 bases map to TRBD1. With 3 bases clipped from V and 5 bases from J, the junction kept 11 bases outside the gene matches. The CDR3 consists of 16 residues. CDR1 and CDR2 from the germline V gene are KGHSH and LQKENI. The CDR3 DNA sequence: TGTGCCAGCTCACCGGAAATCGGGACAGGAGGTACTGAAGCTTTCTTT. Translated: CASSPEIGTGGTEAFF.

The V and J genes are TRBV28 and TRBJ1-6; no definite D call. CDR1 MDHEN and CDR2 SYDVKM come from the germline V gene. With 7 bases removed from V and 0 bases from J, the gap between germline ends came to 7 bases. The CDR3 spans 14 residues. The CDR3 DNA sequence: TGTGCCAGCAAGGGTAGCTCCTATAATTCACCCCTCCACTTT. Protein sequence: CASKGSSYNSPLHF.

The rearrangement joins TRBV5-1 to TRBJ1-4; the D gene is possibly TRBD1 (5 bases). In germline, CDR1 is SGHRS, CDR2 YFSETQ. The CDR3 is made up of 14 amino acids. Trimming removed 3 bases at V and 5 bases at J, with 11 bases between. This chain's CDR3 is CASSWVGENEKLFF. The CDR3 bases are TGCGCCAGCAGCTGGGTAGGGGAGAATGAAAAACTGTTTTTT. Combining the CDR3 with reference TRBV5-1 and TRBJ1-4 gives the whole variable domain KAGVTQTPRYLIKTRGQQVTLSCSPISGHRSVSWYQQTPGQGLQFLFEYFSETQRNKGNFPGRFSGRQFSNSRSEMNVSTLELGDSALYLCASSWVGENEKLFFGSGTQLSVL.

This clonotype turned up a few times. The chain couples TRBV9 to TRBJ2-3; 10 nucleotides line up with TRBD1. With V trimmed by 4 bases and J by 14 bases, 10 bases remained unmatched. Germline-derived CDR1 and CDR2 are SGDLS and YYNGEE. CDR3 size: 13 residues. The CDR3 reads CASSTGAGQGLYF. CDR3 in DNA: TGTGCCAGCAGCACTGGTGCGGGACAGGGGCTGTATTTT.

As to this clonotype: At one end the junction does not follow the germline gene, possibly because of a read error. V is TRBV12-3 or TRBV12-4 and J is TRBJ2-3; 15 bases align to TRBD2. This CDR3 is built from 19 residues. For the CDR3, the DNA is TGTGCCAGCAGTCTAGCCGGGACTAGCGGGGGGACATACACAGATACGCAGTATTTT. It is translated as CASSLAGTSGGTYTDTQYF.

CDR3 nucleotide sequence: TGCGCCAGCAGTCGCTGGGGTCGGGGAGATACGCAGTATTTT. Translation gives CASSRWGRGDTQYF. This sequence joins TRBV10-1 and TRBJ2-3, with D perhaps TRBD2 (5 bases). The CDR3 has 14 residues. Per germline, CDR1 WNHNN and CDR2 SYGVQD (reference sequence). Between the trimmed V and J ends, which lost 5 bases and 5 bases, there was a span of 14 bases.

As to this clonotype: A much larger clone sits a single nucleotide away, making a read error possible. This chain uses TRBV20-1 with TRBJ2-5; no clear D gene. The length of the CDR3 is 11 residues. Per germline, CDR1 DFQATT and CDR2 SNEGSKA (reference sequence). Deletions cut 5 bases from V and 0 bases from J, with 4 bases between. The CDR3 region has the DNA TGCAGTGCTTGGTACCAAGAGACCCAGTACTTC. Residues: CSAWYQETQYF.

Concerning this clonotype itself: A read error is possible here, since a much larger clone lies one base away. The rearrangement links TRBV4-3 to TRBJ2-3; D call uncertain. The CDR3 has 12 amino acids. V lost 7 bases and J 6 bases, leaving 11 bases between the germline ends. CDR1 is LGHNA, CDR2 YSLEER, per germline. The CDR3 loop reads CASNHRADTQYF. CDR3 in DNA: TGCGCCAGCAACCATAGGGCGGATACGCAGTATTTT.